This TCR beta chain is from a study of T cell responses to AZD1222 COVID-19 vaccine. Study-wide results and caveats: Samples come after the peak T cell response, not at day 14. Increased Spike-specific TCR breadth and depth were observed after two AZD1222 doses.

Note on this clone: Antigen specificity is unknown.

Only in-frame clones appear in the TCRdb table, and some are missing; sequencing was by immunoSEQ multiplex PCR. The sample has about 190,000 clones; roughly nine tenths are singletons. This material consisted of peripheral blood, taken 28 days after the second dose of the MenACWY control vaccine. The clonotype was recovered from an adult who received the MenACWY meningococcal vaccine as a control.

For the CDR3, the DNA is TGTGCCAGTAGCCCAACCCCCGGGGCATACTCTGGGGCCAACGTCCTGACTTTC. Translating gives CASSPTPGAYSGANVLTF. This rearrangement joins TRBV19 to TRBJ2-6, with D possibly being TRBD1 or TRBD2 (5 bases each). This CDR3 spans 18 amino acids. The germline V gene has CDR1 LNHDA and CDR2 SQIVND (reference sequence). V lost 6 bases to trimming and J lost 0 bases, with 18 bases between them.